Following are 9 T cell receptor beta chains from one sample sequenced in a study of regulatory T cells in long-lasting Graves disease. To make TCR beta libraries, researchers used iRepertoire HTBI primers and Arm-PCR of CDR3 regions. Each CDR3 protein is one row after TCRdb ran MiXCR on the multiplex PCR reads. The top ten hold about 12% of the sample, which has around 450,000 distinct CDR3 sequences, roughly 17% seen once. Time point: newly diagnosed GD, antithyroid drugs for less than 3 months. With RNA extracted from PBMCs as input, the TCR library was made. In addition, the sample was reused for a study of T cells in Graves' hyperthyroidism and ophthalmopathy.

The sample consisted of peripheral blood mononuclear cells (PBMCs), taken at new diagnosis, from a patient treated with antithyroid drugs. The receptor set was obtained from a man between 40 and 49 years old with Graves disease.

This clonotype was counted at least ten times. This chain connects TRBV29-1 to TRBJ2-3; 7 nucleotides align to TRBD1. The CDR3 is made up of 12 amino acids. Germline values: CDR1 SQVTM, CDR2 ANQGSEA. Trimming at V came to 3 bases and at J to 4 bases, leaving 1 base not matched to a gene. The CDR3 is CSVEQGADTQYF. CDR3 nucleotides: TGCAGCGTTGAGCAGGGGGCAGATACGCAGTATTTT.

V and J are TRBV7-2 and TRBJ2-3, with D maybe TRBD1 (6 bases). V was pared by 4 bases and J by 2 bases, with 13 bases between. This CDR3 has 15 amino acids. Germline V lookup: CDR1 SGHTA, CDR2 FQGNSA. The CDR3 spells CASSSQGFTTDTQYF. In DNA, the CDR3 is TGTGCCAGCAGCTCACAGGGATTTACCACAGATACGCAGTATTTT.

This clonotype was seen a few times. The rearrangement joins TRBV6-1 to TRBJ1-2; D is perhaps TRBD1 (5 bases). The V end lost 6 bases, the J end lost 4 bases, and 12 bases lay between the germline ends. The germline gives CDR1 MNHNS, CDR2 SASEGT. This CDR3 region has 13 residues. CDR3 in DNA: TGTGCCAGCAGGGCCCAGGGCCTCTATGGCTACACCTTC. As protein: CASRAQGLYGYTF.

This clonotype was seen at least ten times. The chain joins TRBV28 to TRBJ1-5, with D maybe TRBD1 (5 bases). Trimming cost V 6 bases and J 4 bases, with 13 bases left between them. Germline V CDR1 and CDR2: MDHEN, SYDVKM. This CDR3 has 14 residues. CDR3 sequence: CASSQLTVNQPQHF. The CDR3 DNA sequence: TGTGCCAGCAGCCAATTGACAGTGAATCAGCCCCAGCATTTT.

This clonotype showed up many times. This chain uses TRBV12-3 or TRBV12-4 with TRBJ2-7; tentative D call: TRBD2 (6 bases). V shed 5 bases and J shed 2 bases, with 13 bases lying between them. The CDR3 is made up of 14 amino acids. The CDR3 here is CASSPDYAPYEQYF. Here the CDR3 DNA reads TGTGCCAGCAGTCCGGACTACGCCCCCTACGAGCAGTACTTC.

A note on this clonotype: A clone one base away is much larger, so this may be a read error. The chain has TRBV28 and TRBJ2-7; TRBD2 aligns across 9 bases. V shed 10 bases, J shed 7 bases, and the junction held 11 bases outside the gene matches. The CDR3 runs to 13 residues. The germline V gene encodes CDR1 MDHEN and CDR2 SYDVKM. CDR3 nucleotides: TGTGCCACCGACGCAGCGGGAGGACGTGAGCAGTACTTC. Translating gives CATDAAGGREQYF.

In this sample, this clonotype turned up many times. The V and J genes are TRBV28 and TRBJ2-1, with D unclear. CDR1 and CDR2 from the germline V gene are MDHEN and SYDVKM. V lost 1 base to trimming and J lost 7 bases, with 14 bases between them. This CDR3 is built from 15 residues. In DNA, the CDR3 is TGTGCCAGCAGTTTATACGACCCCCTAGGGAATGAGCAGTTCTTC. Translating it yields CASSLYDPLGNEQFF. Using reference TRBV28 and TRBJ2-1 for the parts outside the CDR3, the full variable domain is DVKVTQSSRYLVKRTGEKVFLECVQDMDHENMFWYRQDPGLGLRLIYFSYDVKMKEKGDIPEGYSVSREKKERFSLILESASTNQTSMYLCASSLYDPLGNEQFFGPGTRLTVL.

This clonotype has ten or more counts. This chain connects TRBV3-1 to TRBJ2-1; D gene uncertain. The germline V gene has CDR1 LGHDT and CDR2 YNNKEL (reference sequence). The CDR3 has 13 amino acids. Trimming removed 1 base from V and 11 bases from J, with 12 bases in between. The CDR3 loop reads CASSQGGSAKQFF. CDR3 DNA sequence: TGTGCCAGCAGCCAAGGTGGGTCGGCTAAGCAGTTCTTC.

This clonotype has ten or more counts. The chain carries TRBV3-1 and TRBJ2-7; TRBD1 aligns across 12 bases. The V gene end was trimmed by 3 bases and the J gene end by 3 bases; junction bases not matched to a gene: 9. The CDR3 runs 17 residues. Germline V gene sequence: CDR1 LGHDT, CDR2 YNNKEL (reference sequence). The CDR3 DNA reads TGTGCCAGCAGCCACCCCTTCGGGACAGGGGGCCACTACGAGCAGTACTTC. This sequence encodes CASSHPFGTGGHYEQYF.